This T cell receptor beta chain emerged from a study of circulating and synovial CD4+ cells in juvenile arthritis. General study results and limits: Shared-clonotype fractions with synovium likely underestimate full repertoire overlap.

Comment on this clone: Antigen specificity is unknown.

Germline V gene lookup returns CDR1 SGHTA and CDR2 FQGNSA. This CDR3 is built from 15 residues. V dropped 5 bases and J dropped 1; count of bases not matched to a gene: 3. The repertoire was sequenced with immunoSEQ multiplex PCR; TCRdb's copy has only in-frame clones and lacks some. The sample has about 33,000 clones, 90% to 95% seen once; the top ten hold 0.15% to 0.2%. Sample: CD4+ T cells from blood. The receptor was isolated from a human donor with juvenile idiopathic arthritis. This chain joins TRBV7-2 and TRBJ2-2, with 8 positions matching TRBD1. The CDR3 loop reads CASSLDRENTGELFF. The CDR3 DNA reads as TGTGCCAGCAGCCTGGACAGGGAGAACACCGGGGAGCTGTTTTTT.